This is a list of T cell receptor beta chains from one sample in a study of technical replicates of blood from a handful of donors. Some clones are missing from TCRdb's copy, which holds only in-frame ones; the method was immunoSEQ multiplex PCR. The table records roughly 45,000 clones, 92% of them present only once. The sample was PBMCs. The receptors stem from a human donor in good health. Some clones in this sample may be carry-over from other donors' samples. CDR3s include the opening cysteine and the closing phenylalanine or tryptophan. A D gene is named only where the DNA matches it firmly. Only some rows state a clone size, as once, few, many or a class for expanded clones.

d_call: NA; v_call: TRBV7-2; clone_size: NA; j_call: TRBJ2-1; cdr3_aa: CASSSRVSEQFF; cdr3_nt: TGTGCCAGCAGCTCCAGGGTTTCGGAGCAGTTCTTC
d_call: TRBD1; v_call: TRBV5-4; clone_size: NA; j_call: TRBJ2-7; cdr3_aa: CASSPPPGTGDSYEQYF; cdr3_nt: TGTGCCAGCAGCCCCCCCCCGGGGACAGGGGACTCCTACGAGCAGTACTTC
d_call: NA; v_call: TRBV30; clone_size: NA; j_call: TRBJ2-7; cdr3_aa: CAGGSYEQYF; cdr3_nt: TGTGCTGGAGGGAGTTACGAGCAGTACTTC
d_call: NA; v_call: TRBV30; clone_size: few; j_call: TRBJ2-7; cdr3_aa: CAWRGKGVYEQYF; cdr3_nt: TGTGCCTGGAGGGGCAAGGGGGTCTACGAGCAGTACTTC
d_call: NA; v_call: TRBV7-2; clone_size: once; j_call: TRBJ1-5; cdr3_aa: CASSPDRGNQPQHF; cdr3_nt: TGTGCCAGCAGCCCCGATCGAGGGAATCAGCCCCAGCATTTT
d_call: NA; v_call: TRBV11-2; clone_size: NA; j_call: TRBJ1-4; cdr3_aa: CASSSSRGSRSNEKLFF; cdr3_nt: TGTGCCAGCAGCAGTAGCAGGGGTTCAAGGTCTAATGAAAAACTGTTTTTT
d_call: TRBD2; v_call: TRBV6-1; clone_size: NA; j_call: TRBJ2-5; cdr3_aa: CASPGLAGAGETQYF; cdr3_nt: TGTGCCAGCCCGGGGCTAGCGGGGGCGGGGGAGACCCAGTACTTC
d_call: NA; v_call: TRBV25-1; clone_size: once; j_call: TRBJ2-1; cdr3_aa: CASSEYWQNNEQFF; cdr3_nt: TGTGCCAGCAGTGAATATTGGCAGAACAATGAGCAGTTCTTC
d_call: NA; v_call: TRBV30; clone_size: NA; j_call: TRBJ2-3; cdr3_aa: CAWSKQADTQYF; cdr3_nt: TGTGCCTGGTCAAAACAGGCAGATACGCAGTATTTT
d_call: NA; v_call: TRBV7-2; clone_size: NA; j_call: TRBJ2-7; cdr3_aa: CASSLGLSSYEQYF; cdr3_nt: TGTGCCAGCAGCTTAGGTTTGAGCTCCTACGAGCAGTACTTC
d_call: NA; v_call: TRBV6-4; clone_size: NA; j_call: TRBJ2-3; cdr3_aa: CASSKQMADTQYF; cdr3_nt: TGTGCCAGCAGCAAACAGATGGCAGATACGCAGTATTTT
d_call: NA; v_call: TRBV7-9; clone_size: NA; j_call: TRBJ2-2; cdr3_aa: CASSAGHSGTGELFF; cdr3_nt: TGTGCCAGCAGCGCAGGACACTCGGGCACCGGGGAGCTGTTTTTT
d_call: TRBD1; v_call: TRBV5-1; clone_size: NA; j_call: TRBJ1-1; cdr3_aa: CASSFVAGGGTEAFF; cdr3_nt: TGCGCCAGCAGCTTTGTCGCAGGGGGCGGCACTGAAGCTTTCTTT
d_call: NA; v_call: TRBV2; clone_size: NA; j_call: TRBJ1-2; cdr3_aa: CASSVDSYYGYTF; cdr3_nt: TGTGCCAGCAGCGTAGACAGTTACTATGGCTACACCTTC
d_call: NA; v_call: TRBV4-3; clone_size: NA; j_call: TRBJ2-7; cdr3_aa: CASSQAGGSVYEQYF; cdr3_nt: TGCGCCAGCAGCCAAGCCGGGGGATCGGTCTACGAGCAGTACTTC
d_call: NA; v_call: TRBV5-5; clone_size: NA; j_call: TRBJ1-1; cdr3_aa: CASSLSRNTEAFF; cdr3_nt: TGTGCCAGCAGCTTGTCTCGGAACACTGAAGCTTTCTTT
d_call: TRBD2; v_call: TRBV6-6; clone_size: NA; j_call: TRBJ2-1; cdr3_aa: CASSRTSDYNEQFF; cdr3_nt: TGTGCCAGCAGCCGGACTAGCGATTACAATGAGCAGTTCTTC
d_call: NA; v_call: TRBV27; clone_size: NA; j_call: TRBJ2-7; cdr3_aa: CASSLNGPYEQYF; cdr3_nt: TGTGCCAGCAGTTTAAACGGTCCCTACGAGCAGTACTTC
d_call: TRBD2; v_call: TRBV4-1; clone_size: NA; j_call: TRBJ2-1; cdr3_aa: CASSRSSGLLGPYNEQFF; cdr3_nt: TGCGCCAGCAGCCGCTCTAGCGGTCTCCTCGGGCCTTACAATGAGCAGTTCTTC
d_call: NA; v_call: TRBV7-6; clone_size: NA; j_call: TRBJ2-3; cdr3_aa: CASSVRRGDTQYF; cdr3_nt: TGTGCCAGCAGCGTTCGCAGGGGTGATACGCAGTATTTT
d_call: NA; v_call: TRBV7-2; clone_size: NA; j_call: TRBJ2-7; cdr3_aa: CASSSGSHYEQYF; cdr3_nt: TGTGCCAGCAGCTCCGGGAGTCACTACGAGCAGTACTTC
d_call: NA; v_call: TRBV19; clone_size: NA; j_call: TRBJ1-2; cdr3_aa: CASSIDGQLGYGYTF; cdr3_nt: TGTGCCAGTAGTATAGATGGCCAGCTAGGCTATGGCTACACCTTC
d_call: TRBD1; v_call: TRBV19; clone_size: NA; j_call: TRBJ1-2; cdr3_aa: CASTGTGSYGYTF; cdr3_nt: TGTGCCAGTACCGGGACAGGGTCCTATGGCTACACCTTC
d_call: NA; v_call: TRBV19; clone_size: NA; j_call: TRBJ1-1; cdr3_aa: CASSGGDTEAFF; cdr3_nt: TGTGCCAGTAGTGGAGGGGACACTGAAGCTTTCTTT
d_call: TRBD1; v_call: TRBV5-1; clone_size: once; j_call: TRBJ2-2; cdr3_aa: CASSLVGGTPTGELFF; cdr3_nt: TGCGCCAGCAGCTTGGTAGGGGGCACCCCAACCGGGGAGCTGTTTTTT
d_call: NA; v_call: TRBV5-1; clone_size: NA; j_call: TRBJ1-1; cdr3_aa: CASSLGTSSTEAFF; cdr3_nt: TGCGCCAGCAGCCTCGGGACATCGAGCACTGAAGCTTTCTTT
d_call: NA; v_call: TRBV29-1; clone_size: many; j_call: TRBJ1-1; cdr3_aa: CSADKLNTEAFF; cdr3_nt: TGCAGCGCCGACAAACTCAACACTGAAGCTTTCTTT
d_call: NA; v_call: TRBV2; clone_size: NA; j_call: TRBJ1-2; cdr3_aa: CASMRQSISYTF; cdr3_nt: TGTGCCAGCATGAGACAGAGTATAAGCTACACCTTC
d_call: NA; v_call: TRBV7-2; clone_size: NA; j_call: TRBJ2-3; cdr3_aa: CASSTGDRPLTDTQYF; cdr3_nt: TGTGCCAGCAGCACGGGGGACAGACCTCTCACAGATACGCAGTATTTT
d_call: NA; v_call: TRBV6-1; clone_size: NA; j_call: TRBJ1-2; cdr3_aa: CASSEGGRHGYGYTF; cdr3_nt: TGTGCCAGCAGTGAAGGGGGGCGCCATGGCTATGGCTACACCTTC
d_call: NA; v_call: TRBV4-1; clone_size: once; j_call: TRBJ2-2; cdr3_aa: CASSQDPQGMSGELFF; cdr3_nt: TGCGCCAGCAGCCAAGATCCCCAGGGGATGTCCGGGGAGCTGTTTTTT
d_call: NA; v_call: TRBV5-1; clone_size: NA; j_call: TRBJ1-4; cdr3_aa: CASSLAAGAYNEKLFF; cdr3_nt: TGCGCCAGCAGCTTGGCCGCGGGAGCATATAATGAAAAACTGTTTTTT
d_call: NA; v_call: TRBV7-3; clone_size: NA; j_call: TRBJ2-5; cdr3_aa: CASRAAGQETQYF; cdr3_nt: TGTGCCAGCAGAGCTGCTGGTCAAGAGACCCAGTACTTC
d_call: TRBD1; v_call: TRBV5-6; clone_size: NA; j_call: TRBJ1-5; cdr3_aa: CASSVGTGRNQPQHF; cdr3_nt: TGTGCCAGCAGCGTAGGGACAGGGAGGAATCAGCCCCAGCATTTT
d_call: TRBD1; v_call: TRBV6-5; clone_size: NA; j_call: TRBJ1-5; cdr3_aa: CASSSRQGHNQPQHF; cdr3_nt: TGTGCCAGCAGCTCTCGACAGGGCCACAATCAGCCCCAGCATTTT
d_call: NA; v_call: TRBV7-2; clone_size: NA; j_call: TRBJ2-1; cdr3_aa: CASSFRGENEQFF; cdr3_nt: TGTGCCAGCAGCTTCAGGGGGGAAAATGAGCAGTTCTTC
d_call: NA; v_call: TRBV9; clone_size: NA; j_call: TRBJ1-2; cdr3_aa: CASSQQTTYGYTF; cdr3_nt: TGTGCCAGCAGCCAACAGACAACCTATGGCTACACCTTC
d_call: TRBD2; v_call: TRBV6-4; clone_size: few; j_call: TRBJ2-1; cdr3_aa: CASSESSGGSEQFF; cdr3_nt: TGTGCCAGCAGTGAGTCTAGCGGGGGCTCTGAGCAGTTCTTC
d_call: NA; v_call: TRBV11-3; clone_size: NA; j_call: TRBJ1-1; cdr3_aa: CASSLVGASEAFF; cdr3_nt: TGTGCCAGCAGCTTAGTTGGGGCTTCTGAAGCTTTCTTT
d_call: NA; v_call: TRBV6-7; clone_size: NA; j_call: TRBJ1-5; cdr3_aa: CATNAAQPQHF; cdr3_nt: TGTGCCACAAACGCGGCCCAGCCCCAGCATTTT
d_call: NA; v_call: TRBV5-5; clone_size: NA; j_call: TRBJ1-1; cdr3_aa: CASSLYGDTEAFF; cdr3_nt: TGTGCCAGCAGCTTATACGGGGACACTGAAGCTTTCTTT
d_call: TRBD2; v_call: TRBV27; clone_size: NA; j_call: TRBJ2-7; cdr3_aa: CASSKEQGRGGEQYF; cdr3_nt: TGTGCCAGCAGTAAAGAACAGGGGCGGGGGGGCGAGCAGTACTTC
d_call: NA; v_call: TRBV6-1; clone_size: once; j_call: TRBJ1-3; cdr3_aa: CASSESLGGYSGNTIYF; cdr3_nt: TGTGCCAGCAGTGAATCTTTGGGGGGGTACTCTGGAAACACCATATATTTT
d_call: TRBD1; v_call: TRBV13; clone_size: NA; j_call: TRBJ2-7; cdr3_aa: CASGQGGNEQYF; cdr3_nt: TGTGCCAGCGGACAGGGGGGAAACGAGCAGTACTTC
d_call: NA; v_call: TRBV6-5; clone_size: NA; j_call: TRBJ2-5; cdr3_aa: CASSYSHTQQETQYF; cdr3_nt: TGTGCCAGCAGTTACTCTCATACACAGCAGGAGACCCAGTACTTC
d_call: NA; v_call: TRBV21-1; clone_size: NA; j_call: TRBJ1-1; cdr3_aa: CASNSGTGNITEAFF; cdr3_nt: TGTGCCAGCAACAGCGGGACAGGGAACATTACTGAAGCTTTCTTT
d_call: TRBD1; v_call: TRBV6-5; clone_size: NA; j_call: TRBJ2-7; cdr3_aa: CATWTGAYEQYF; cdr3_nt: TGTGCCACTTGGACAGGGGCCTACGAGCAGTACTTC
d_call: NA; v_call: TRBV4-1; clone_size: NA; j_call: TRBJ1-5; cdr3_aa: CASSQELGAYGNQPQHF; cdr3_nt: TGCGCCAGCAGCCAAGAACTGGGGGCTTATGGCAATCAGCCCCAGCATTTT
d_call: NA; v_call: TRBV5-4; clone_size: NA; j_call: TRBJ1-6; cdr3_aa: CASSLGGVSGSPLHF; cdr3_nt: TGTGCCAGCAGCCTGGGGGGGGTATCAGGTTCACCCCTCCACTTT
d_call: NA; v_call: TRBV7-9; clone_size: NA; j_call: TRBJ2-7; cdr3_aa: CASSPLEENYEQYF; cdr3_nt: TGTGCCAGCAGCCCCTTGGAGGAGAACTACGAGCAGTACTTC
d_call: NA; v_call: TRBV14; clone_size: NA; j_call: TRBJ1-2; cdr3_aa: CASSQPGNGYTF; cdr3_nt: TGTGCCAGCAGCCAGCCAGGGAATGGCTACACCTTC
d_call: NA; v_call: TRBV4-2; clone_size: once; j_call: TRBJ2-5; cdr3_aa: CASRGGRETQYF; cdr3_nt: TGTGCCAGCAGGGGAGGCCGGGAGACCCAGTACTTC
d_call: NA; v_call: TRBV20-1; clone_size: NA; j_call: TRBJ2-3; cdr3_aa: CSIDSYTQYF; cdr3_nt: TGCAGTATAGACAGCTATACGCAGTATTTT